This paragraph reports one T cell receptor (beta chain). The antigen is not known. There are 15 residues in the CDR3. The germline gives CDR1 SGHDT, CDR2 YYEEEE. V gave up 3 bases and J gave up 3 bases; unmatched junction bases: 5. TCRdb re-derived calls from the reads in MiXCR, one entry per CDR3 protein. The sample lists tens of thousands of distinct CDR3 sequences, approximately 22% occurring once. This entry belongs to a study of T cell repertoires in cytomegalovirus infection. Study-wide context: Matching HLA type, along with CMV infection, was indicated by public TCR beta signatures. General study points: Individuals carrying CMV plus the relevant HLA were identified by cumulative frequency of public TCR beta families. The ex vivo response was dominated by HLA-C-restricted CMV-specific TCR beta clonotypes.

The chain recombines TRBV5-6 with TRBJ2-1; 8 nucleotides line up with TRBD2. The TCR was taken from a human donor in good health (CMV status not recorded). Some clones in this sample may be carry-over from other donors' samples. The sequenced sample was PBMCs, sequenced either directly or after in vitro stimulation (not recorded which). CDR3 sequence reads: CASSSLAGRYNEQFF. The CDR3 bases are TGTGCCAGCAGCTCTCTAGCGGGCCGCTACAATGAGCAGTTCTTC. Full variable domain (outside the CDR3, taken from reference TRBV5-6 and TRBJ2-1): DAGVTQSPTHLIKTRGQQVTLRCSPKSGHDTVSWYQQALGQGPQFIFQYYEEEERQRGNFPDRFSGHQFPNYSSELNVNALLLGDSALYLCASSSLAGRYNEQFFGPGTRLTVL.